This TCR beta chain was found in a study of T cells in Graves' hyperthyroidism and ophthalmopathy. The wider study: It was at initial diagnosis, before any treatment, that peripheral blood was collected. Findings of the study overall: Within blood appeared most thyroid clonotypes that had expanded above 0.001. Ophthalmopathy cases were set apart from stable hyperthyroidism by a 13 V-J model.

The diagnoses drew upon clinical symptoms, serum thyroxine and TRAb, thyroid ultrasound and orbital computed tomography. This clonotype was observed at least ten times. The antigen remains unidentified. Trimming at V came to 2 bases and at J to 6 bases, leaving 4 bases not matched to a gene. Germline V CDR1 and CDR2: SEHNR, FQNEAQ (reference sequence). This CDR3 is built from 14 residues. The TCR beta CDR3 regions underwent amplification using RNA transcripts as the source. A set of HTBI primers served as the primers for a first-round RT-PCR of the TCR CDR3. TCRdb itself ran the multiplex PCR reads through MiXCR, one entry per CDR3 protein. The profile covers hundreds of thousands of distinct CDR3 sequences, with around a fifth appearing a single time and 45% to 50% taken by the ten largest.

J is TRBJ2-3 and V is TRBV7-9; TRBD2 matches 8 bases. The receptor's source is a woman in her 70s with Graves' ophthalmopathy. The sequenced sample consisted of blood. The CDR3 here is CASSLSGSVDTQYF. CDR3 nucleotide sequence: TGTGCCAGCAGCTTAAGCGGGAGTGTGGATACGCAGTATTTT.